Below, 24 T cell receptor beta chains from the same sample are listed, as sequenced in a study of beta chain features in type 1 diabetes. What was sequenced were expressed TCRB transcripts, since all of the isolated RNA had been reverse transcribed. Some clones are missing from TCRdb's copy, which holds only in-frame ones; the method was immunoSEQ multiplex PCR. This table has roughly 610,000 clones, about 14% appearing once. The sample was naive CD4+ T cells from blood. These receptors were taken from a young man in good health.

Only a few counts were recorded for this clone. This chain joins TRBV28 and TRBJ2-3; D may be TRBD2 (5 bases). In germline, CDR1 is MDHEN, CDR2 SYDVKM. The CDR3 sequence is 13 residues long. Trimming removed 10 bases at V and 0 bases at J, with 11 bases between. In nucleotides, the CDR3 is TGTGCCACTACGGAGGTTAGCACAGATACGCAGTATTTT. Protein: CATTEVSTDTQYF.

The CDR3 bases are TGCGCCAGCAGCCGCAATTTTCCAGCGGGGGGCGCAAGCACAGATACGCAGTATTTT. It yields the protein CASSRNFPAGGASTDTQYF. This chain joins TRBV4-3 and TRBJ2-3, with TRBD2 matching over 9 bases. This CDR3 has 19 residues. With V trimmed by 4 bases and J by 0 bases, 14 bases remained unmatched. Germline-derived CDR1 and CDR2 are LGHNA and YSLEER.

The CDR3 loop reads CASSIGTGGSYEQYF. CDR3 in DNA: TGTGCCAGCAGTATCGGCACTGGGGGGTCCTACGAGCAGTACTTC. The chain combines TRBV28 with TRBJ2-7, with a possible D match to TRBD2 (6 bases). Germline V lookup: CDR1 MDHEN, CDR2 SYDVKM. The CDR3 loop spans 15 amino acids. Trimming stripped 5 bases from V and 1 base from J, with 15 bases between.

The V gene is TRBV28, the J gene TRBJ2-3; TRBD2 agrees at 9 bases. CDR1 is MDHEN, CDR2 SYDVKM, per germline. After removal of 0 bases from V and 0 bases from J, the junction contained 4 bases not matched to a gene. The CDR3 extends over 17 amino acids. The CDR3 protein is CASSLWLAGTSTDTQYF. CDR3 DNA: TGTGCCAGCAGTTTATGGCTAGCGGGGACCAGCACAGATACGCAGTATTTT.

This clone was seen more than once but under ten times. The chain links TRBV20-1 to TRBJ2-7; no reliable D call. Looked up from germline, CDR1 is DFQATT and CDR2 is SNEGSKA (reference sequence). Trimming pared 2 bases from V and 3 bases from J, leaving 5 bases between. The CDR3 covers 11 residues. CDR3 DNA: TGCAGTGCTAGAACCTTCTACGAGCAGTACTTC. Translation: CSARTFYEQYF.

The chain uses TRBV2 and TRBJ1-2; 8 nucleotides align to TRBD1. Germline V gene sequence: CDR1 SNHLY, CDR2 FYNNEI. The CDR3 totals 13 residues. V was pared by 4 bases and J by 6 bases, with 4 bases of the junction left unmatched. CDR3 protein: CASSVSGGDGYTF. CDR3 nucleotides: TGTGCCAGCAGTGTATCAGGGGGCGATGGCTACACCTTC.

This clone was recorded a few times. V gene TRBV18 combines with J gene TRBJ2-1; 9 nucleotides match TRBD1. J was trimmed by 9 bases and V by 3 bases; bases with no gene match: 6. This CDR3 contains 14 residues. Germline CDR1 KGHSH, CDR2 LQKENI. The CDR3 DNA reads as TGTGCCAGCTCACCGGGACAGGGTTCCTCTGAGCAGTTCTTC. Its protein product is CASSPGQGSSEQFF.

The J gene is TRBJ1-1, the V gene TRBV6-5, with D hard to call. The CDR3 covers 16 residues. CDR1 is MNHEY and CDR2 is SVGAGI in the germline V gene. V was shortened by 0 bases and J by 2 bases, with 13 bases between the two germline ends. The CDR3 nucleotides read TGTGCCAGCAGTTACTCGAAGGGCAGAACTAACACTGAAGCTTTCTTT. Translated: CASSYSKGRTNTEAFF.

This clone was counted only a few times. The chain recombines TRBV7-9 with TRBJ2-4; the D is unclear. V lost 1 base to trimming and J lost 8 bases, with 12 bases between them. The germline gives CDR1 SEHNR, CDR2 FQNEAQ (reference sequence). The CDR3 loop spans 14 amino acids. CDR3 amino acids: CASSLDLVSYIQYF. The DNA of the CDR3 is TGTGCCAGCAGCTTAGATCTGGTATCCTACATTCAGTACTTC. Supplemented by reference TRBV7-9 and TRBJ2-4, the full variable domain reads DTGVSQNPRHKITKRGQNVTFRCDPISEHNRLYWYRQTLGQGPEFLTYFQNEAQLEKSRLLSDRFSAERPKGSFSTLEIQRTEQGDSAMYLCASSLDLVSYIQYFGAGTRLSVL.

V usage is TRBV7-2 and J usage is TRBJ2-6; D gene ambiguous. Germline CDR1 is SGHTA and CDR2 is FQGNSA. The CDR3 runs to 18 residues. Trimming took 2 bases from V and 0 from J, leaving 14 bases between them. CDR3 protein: CASSLRWGFGSGANVLTF. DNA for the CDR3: TGTGCCAGCAGCTTAAGGTGGGGTTTTGGCTCTGGGGCCAACGTCCTGACTTTC.

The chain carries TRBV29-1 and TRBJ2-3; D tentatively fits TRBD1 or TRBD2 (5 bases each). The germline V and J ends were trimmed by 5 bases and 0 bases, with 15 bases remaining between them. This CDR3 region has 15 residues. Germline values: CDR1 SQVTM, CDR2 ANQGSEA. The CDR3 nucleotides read TGCAGCGTTCAGGCTGGGACGCTCAGCACAGATACGCAGTATTTT. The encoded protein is CSVQAGTLSTDTQYF.

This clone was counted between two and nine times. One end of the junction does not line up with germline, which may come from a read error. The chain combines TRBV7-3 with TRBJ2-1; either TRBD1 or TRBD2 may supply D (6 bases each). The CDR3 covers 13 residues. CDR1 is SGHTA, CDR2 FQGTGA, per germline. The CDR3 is CASSLLPKGEEVF. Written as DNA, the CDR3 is TGTGCCAGCAGCTTACTCCCCAAGGGGGAGGAGGTCTTC.

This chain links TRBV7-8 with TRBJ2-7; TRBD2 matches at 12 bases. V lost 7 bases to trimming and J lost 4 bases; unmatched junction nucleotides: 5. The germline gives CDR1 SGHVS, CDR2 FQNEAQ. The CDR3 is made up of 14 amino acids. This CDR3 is CASIETSGRYEQYF. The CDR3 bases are TGTGCCAGCATCGAGACTAGCGGGAGATACGAGCAGTACTTC.

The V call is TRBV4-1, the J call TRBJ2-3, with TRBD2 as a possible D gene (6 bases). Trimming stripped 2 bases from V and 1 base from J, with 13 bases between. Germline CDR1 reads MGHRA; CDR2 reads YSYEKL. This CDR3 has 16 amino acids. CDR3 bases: TGCGCCAGCAGCCAAATAGCGTGGGGGGGCACAGATACGCAGTATTTT. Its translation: CASSQIAWGGTDTQYF.

This CDR3 reads CAISGASRNTGELFF. The CDR3 region has the DNA TGTGCCATCAGTGGGGCTAGCAGGAACACCGGGGAGCTGTTTTTT. J is TRBJ2-2 and V is TRBV10-3; TRBD2 might be the D (5 bases). V lost 4 bases and J lost 1, with 10 bases in between. Looked up from germline, CDR1 is ENHRY and CDR2 is SYGVKD. The CDR3 covers 15 residues.

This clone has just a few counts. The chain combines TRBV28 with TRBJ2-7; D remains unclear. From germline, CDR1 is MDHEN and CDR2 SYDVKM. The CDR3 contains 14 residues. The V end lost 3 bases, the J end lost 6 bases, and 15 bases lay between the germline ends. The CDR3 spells CASSLPRRLREQYF. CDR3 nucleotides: TGTGCCAGCAGTTTGCCCCGCAGGCTCCGCGAGCAGTACTTC.

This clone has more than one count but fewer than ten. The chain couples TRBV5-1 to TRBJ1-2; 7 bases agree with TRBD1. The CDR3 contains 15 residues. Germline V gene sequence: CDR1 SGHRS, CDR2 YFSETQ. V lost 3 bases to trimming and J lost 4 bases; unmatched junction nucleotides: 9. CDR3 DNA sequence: TGCGCCAGCAGCTCGATACCGGGACAGCTCTATGGCTACACCTTC. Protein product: CASSSIPGQLYGYTF.

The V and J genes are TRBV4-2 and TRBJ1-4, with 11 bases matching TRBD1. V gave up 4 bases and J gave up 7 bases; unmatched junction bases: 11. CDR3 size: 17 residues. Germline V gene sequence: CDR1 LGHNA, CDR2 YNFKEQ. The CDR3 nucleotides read TGTGCCAGCAGCCCCCGGACAGGGGGCTTAACGGGTGAAAAACTGTTTTTT. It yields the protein CASSPRTGGLTGEKLFF.

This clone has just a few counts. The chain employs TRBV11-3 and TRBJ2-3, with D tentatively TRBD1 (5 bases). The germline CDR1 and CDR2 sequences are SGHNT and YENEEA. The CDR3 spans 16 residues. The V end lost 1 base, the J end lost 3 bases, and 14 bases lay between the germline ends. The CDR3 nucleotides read TGTGCCAGCAGCTTAGGATCCAGGGTCAGGACAGATACGCAGTATTTT. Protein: CASSLGSRVRTDTQYF.

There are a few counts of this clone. CDR3 amino acids: CASSRTGQGTYEQYF. The CDR3 nucleotides read TGTGCCAGCAGTCGAACGGGACAGGGAACCTACGAGCAGTACTTC. V and J are TRBV28 and TRBJ2-7, with 9 bases lining up with TRBD1. The length of the CDR3 is 15 residues. Trimming took 5 bases from V and 2 from J; bases not matched to a gene: 7. Germline values: CDR1 MDHEN, CDR2 SYDVKM.

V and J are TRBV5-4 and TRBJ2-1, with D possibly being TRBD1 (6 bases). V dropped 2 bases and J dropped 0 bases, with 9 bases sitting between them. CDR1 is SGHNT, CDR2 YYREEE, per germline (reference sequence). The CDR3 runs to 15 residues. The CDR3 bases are TGTGCCAGCAGCTTTCGGACAGCCTCCTACAATGAGCAGTTCTTC. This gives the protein CASSFRTASYNEQFF.

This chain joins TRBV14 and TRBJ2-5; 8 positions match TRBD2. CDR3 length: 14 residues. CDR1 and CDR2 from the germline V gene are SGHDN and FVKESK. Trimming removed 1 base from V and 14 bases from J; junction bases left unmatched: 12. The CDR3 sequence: CASSQGQGLAGSYF. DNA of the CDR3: TGTGCCAGCAGCCAAGGCCAGGGGCTAGCGGGTTCATACTTC.

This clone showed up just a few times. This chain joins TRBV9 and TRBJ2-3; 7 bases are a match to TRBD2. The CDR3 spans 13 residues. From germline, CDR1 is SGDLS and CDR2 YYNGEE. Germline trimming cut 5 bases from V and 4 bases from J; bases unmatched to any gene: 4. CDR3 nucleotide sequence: TGTGCCAGCAGGTCTAGCGGTGCAGATACGCAGTATTTT. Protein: CASRSSGADTQYF.

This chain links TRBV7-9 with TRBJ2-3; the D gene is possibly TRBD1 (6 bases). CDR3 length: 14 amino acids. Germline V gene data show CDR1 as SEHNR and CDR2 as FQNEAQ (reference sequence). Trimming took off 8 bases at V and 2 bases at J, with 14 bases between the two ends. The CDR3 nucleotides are TGTGCCAGCGCCTTGGACAGCCTCACAGATACGCAGTATTTT. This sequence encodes CASALDSLTDTQYF.